This TCR beta chain emerged from a study of blood T cell repertoires in COVID-19 (dated by TCRdb to the early 2020s). With respect to the entire study: Samples covering the acute and convalescent phases of COVID-19 were provided by collaborators in the United States, Italy and Spain. The prospective study material was composed of cDNA or gDNA derived from T cells, B-cell-depleted T cells, or PBMCs. The dataset comprised deeply sampled blood TCRbeta repertoires from subjects exposed to, actively infected with, or recovered from COVID-19. The repertoires were released in a freely available public database meant as a resource for research on the immune response to SARS-CoV-2. The samples were drawn from two sources: the first 160 participants of the ongoing ImmuneRACE study, and 1,200 or so subjects contributed by 6 global collaborators. The sample metadata nearly always contained a de-identified subject ID, COVID-19 status, age in years and sex. Where available, HLA class I and class II types were obtained from metadata supplied by the sample provider rather than from assay-based typing.

The research as a whole found: The quantity of clinical and demographic metadata differed by source and by participant and was supplied without curation.

Whole blood was collected in K2EDTA tubes by collaborating institutions according to the institutions' own protocols. Collaborator samples were shipped for TCRbeta analysis as frozen whole blood, isolated PBMCs, or DNA extracted from either sample type. On this clone: Its antigen is still unknown. It has no much larger one-base neighbor in the sample; base qualities were not kept.

TCRbeta CDR3 regions were amplified from genomic DNA using the immunoSEQ Assay, a bias-controlled multiplex PCR. Regarding the original processing steps: The number of nucleated cells in each sample was estimated by amplification of reference gene primers within the assay. To quantify the absolute abundance of each unique TCRbeta CDR3 rearrangement, sequence reads were collapsed and filtered. For each sample, productive Simpson clonality was calculated by taking the square root of Simpson's diversity index across productive rearrangements. TCRdb re-hosts the immuneACCESS table, in-frame sequences only. Its copies lack some clones; in the studies checked, an unresolved V gene accounts for under half of them, and the cause for the rest is not known. V and J calls and clone size are given by that table; D and trimming were obtained from the DNA. This sample is represented by approximately 190,000 clones; around four fifths of them were singletons. The ten top clones hold roughly 5.1% of the sample.

CDR1 SGHAT and CDR2 FQNNGV are derived from the germline V gene. The CDR3 sequence holds 15 residues, the cysteine and phenylalanine included. This entry keeps only the CDR3 DNA: 45 bases, framed from base 1. The V end gives up 5 bases and the J end 2 bases, leaving 8 bases in the junction not matched to a gene. The receptor was isolated from a woman in her 30s with acute or convalescent COVID-19. The chain was built from TRBV11-2 and TRBJ2-7, and TRBD2 matches 8 of the central bases. The sequencing sample was made of peripheral blood. Here is the DNA: TGTGCCAGCAGCCCCGGGACTAGATTTCCCTACGAGCAGTACTTC. This encodes CASSPGTRFPYEQYF. When the CDR3 is completed using the reference TRBV11-2 and TRBJ2-7 genes on either side, the full variable domain is EAGVAQSPRYKIIEKRQSVAFWCNPISGHATLYWYQQILGQGPKLLIQFQNNGVVDDSQLPKDRFSAERLKGVDSTLKIQPAKLEDSAVYLCASSPGTRFPYEQYFGPGTRLTVT.